This T cell receptor (beta chain) derives from a study of T cell responses to AZD1222 COVID-19 vaccine. Regarding the study as a whole: Regions 160-218 and 743-854 dominated among vaccine-associated CD4 TCRs spanning spike.

Trimming removed 1 base at V and 5 bases at J, with 10 bases between. The V gene's germline CDR1 is MGHRA and CDR2 YSYEKL. The CDR3 runs to 14 residues. TCRdb's table, derived via immunoSEQ multiplex PCR, lists solely in-frame clones and lacks some. Here the sample spans about 75,000 clones, about 91% being singletons. Only one count was recorded for this clone. Its target is not known. V is TRBV4-1 and J is TRBJ2-3; D may be TRBD2 (6 bases). Sequencing was performed on peripheral blood, taken 28 days after the second dose of the MenACWY control vaccine. This TCR was sampled from an adult who received the MenACWY meningococcal vaccine as a control. CDR3 residues: CASSQVNGGDTQYF. The CDR3, as DNA: TGCGCCAGCAGCCAAGTTAACGGGGGAGATACGCAGTATTTT.